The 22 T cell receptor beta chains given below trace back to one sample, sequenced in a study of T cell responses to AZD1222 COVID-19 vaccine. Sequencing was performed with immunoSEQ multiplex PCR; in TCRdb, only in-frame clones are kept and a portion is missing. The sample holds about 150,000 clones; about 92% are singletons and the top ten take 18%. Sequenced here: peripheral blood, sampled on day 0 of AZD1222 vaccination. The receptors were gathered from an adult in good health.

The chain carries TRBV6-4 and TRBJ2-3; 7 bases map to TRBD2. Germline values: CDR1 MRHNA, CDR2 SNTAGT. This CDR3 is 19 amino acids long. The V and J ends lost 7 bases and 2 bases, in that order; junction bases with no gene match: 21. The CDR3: CASKDGAGGDYNLTDTQYF. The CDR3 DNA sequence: TGTGCCAGCAAGGATGGGGCAGGCGGGGACTACAACCTCACAGATACGCAGTATTTT.

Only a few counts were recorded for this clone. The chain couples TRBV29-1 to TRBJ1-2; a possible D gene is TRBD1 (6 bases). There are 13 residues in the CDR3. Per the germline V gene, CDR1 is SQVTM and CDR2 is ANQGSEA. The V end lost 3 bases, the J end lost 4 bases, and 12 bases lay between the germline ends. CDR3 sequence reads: CSVDRTDPYGYTF. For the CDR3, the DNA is TGCAGCGTTGACCGGACAGACCCCTATGGCTACACCTTC. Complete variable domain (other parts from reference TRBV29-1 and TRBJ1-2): SAVISQKPSRDICQRGTSLTIQCQVDSQVTMMFWYRQQPGQSLTLIATANQGSEATYESGFVIDKFPISRPNLTFSTLTVSNMSPEDSSIYLCSVDRTDPYGYTFGSGTRLTVV.

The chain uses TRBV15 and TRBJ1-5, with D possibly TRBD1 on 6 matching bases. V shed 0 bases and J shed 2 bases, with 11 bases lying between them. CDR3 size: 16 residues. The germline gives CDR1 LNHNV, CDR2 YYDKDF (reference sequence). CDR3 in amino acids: CATSRDQGYGNQPQHF. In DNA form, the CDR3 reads TGTGCCACCAGCAGAGATCAGGGGTATGGCAATCAGCCCCAGCATTTT.

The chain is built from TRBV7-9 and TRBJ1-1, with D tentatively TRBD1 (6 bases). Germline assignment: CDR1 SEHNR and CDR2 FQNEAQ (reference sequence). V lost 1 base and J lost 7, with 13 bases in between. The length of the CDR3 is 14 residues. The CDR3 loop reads CASSLGGGRDEAFF. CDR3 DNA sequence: TGTGCCAGCAGCTTAGGTGGGGGGCGGGATGAAGCTTTCTTT.

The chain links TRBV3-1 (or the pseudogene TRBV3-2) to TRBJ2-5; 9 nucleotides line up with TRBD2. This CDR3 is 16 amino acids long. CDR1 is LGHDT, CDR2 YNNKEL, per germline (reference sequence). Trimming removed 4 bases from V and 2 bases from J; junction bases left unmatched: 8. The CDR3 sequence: CASSPLGGRAQETQYF. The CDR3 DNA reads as TGTGCCAGCAGCCCACTGGGCGGGAGGGCTCAAGAGACCCAGTACTTC.

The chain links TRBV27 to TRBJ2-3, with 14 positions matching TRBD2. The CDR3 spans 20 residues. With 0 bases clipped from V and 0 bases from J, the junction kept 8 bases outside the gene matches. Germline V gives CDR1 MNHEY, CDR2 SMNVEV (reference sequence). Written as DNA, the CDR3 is TGTGCCAGCAGTTTATCGGGGGCGGGACTAGCGGGGGCTAGCACAGATACGCAGTATTTT. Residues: CASSLSGAGLAGASTDTQYF.

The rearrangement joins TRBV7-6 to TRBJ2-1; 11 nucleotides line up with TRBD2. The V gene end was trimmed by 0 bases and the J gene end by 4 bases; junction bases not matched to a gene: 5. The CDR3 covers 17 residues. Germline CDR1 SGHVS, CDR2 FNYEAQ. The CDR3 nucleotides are TGTGCCAGCAGCTTAGCGGGGACTAGCGGCCGGTACAATGAGCAGTTCTTC. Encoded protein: CASSLAGTSGRYNEQFF.

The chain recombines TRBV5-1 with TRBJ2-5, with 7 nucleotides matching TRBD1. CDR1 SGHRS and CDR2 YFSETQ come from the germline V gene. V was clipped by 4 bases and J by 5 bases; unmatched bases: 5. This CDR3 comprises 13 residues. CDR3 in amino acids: CASSTDRVETQYF. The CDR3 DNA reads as TGCGCCAGCAGCACCGACAGGGTGGAGACCCAGTACTTC.

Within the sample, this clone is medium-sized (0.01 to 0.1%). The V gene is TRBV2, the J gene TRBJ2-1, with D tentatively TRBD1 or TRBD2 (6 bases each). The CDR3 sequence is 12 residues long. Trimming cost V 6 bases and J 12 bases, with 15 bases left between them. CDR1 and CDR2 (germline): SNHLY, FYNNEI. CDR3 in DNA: TGTGCCAGCAGCCAAGTGGGGGGCAGGCAGTTCTTC. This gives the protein CASSQVGGRQFF. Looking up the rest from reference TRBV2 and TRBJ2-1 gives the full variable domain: EPEVTQTPSHQVTQMGQEVILRCVPISNHLYFYWYRQILGQKVEFLVSFYNNEISEKSEIFDDQFSVERPDGSNFTLKIRSTKLEDSAMYFCASSQVGGRQFFGPGTRLTVL.

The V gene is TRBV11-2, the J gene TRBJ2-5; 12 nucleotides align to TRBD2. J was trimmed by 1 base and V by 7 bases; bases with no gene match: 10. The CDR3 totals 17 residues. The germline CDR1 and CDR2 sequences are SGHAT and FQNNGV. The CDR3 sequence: CASTLTRLAGAQETQYF. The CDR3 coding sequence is TGTGCCAGCACCCTTACCCGACTAGCGGGGGCCCAAGAGACCCAGTACTTC.

CDR3: CASSPGTGGFEQYF. CDR3 DNA: TGTGCCAGCTCACCCGGGACAGGGGGCTTCGAGCAGTACTTC. This chain uses TRBV18 with TRBJ2-7; 12 bases fit TRBD1. CDR1 and CDR2 from the germline V gene are KGHSH and LQKENI. V was clipped by 3 bases and J by 6 bases; unmatched bases: 3. CDR3 length: 14 amino acids.

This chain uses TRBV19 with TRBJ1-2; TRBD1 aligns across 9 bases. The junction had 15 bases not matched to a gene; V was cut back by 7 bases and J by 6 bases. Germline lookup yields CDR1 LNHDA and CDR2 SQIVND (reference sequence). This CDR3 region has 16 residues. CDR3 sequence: CASTTMGQGGWNGYTF. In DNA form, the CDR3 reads TGTGCCAGTACCACTATGGGACAGGGAGGGTGGAATGGCTACACCTTC.

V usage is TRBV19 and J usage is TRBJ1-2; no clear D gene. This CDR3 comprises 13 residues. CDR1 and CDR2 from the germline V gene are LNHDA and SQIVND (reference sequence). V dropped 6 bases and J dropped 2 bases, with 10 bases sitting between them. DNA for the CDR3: TGTGCCAGTAGCCGGGGAGAGAACTATGGCTACACCTTC. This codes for CASSRGENYGYTF.

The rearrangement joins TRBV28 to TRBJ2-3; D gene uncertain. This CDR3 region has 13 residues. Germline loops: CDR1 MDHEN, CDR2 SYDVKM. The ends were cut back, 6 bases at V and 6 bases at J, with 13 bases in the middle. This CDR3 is CASRDPKGDTQYF. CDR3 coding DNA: TGTGCCAGCAGGGATCCCAAAGGTGATACGCAGTATTTT.

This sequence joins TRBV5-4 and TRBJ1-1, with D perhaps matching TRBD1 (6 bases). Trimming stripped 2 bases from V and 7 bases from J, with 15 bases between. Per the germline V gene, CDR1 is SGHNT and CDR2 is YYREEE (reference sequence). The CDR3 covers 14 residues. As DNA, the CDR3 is TGTGCCAGCAGCTTTTGGGACACCGCCAATGAAGCTTTCTTT. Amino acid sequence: CASSFWDTANEAFF.

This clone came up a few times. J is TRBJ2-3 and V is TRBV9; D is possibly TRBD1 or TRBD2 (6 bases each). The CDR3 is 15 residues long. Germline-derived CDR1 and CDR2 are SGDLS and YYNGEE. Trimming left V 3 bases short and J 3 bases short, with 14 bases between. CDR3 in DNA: TGTGCCAGCAGCGCCTCCAGGGGAGGTACAGATACGCAGTATTTT. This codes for CASSASRGGTDTQYF.

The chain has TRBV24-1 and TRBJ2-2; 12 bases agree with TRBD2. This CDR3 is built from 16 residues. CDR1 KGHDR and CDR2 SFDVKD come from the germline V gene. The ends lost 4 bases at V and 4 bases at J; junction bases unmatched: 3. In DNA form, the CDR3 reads TGTGCCACCAGTGACCTAGCGGGAGGGCCCACCGGGGAGCTGTTTTTT. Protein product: CATSDLAGGPTGELFF.

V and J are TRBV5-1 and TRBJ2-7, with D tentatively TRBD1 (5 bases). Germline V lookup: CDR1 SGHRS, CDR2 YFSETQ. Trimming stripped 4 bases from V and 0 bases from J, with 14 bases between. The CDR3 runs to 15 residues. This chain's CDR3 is CASSLTTGYSYEQYF. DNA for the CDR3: TGCGCCAGCAGCCTCACTACAGGTTACTCCTACGAGCAGTACTTC.

The chain's CDR3 is CASSPGRTEAFF. CDR3 nucleotides: TGCGCCAGCAGCCCCGGACGTACTGAAGCTTTCTTT. This chain connects TRBV5-1 to TRBJ1-1; D gene uncertain. Trimming removed 4 bases from V and 5 bases from J, with 9 bases in between. The germline CDR1 and CDR2 sequences are SGHRS and YFSETQ. The CDR3 is 12 amino acids.

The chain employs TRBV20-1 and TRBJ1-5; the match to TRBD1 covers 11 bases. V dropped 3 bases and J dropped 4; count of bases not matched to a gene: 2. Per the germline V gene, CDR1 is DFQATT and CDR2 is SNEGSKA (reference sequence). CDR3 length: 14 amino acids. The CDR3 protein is CSASGTGGNQPQHF. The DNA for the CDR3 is TGCAGTGCTAGTGGGACAGGGGGTAATCAGCCCCAGCATTTT.

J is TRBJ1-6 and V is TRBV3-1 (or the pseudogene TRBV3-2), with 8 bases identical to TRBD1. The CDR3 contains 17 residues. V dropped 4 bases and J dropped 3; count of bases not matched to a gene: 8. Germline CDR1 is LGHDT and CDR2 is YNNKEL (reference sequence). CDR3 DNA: TGTGCCAGCAGCCGTCTTCAGGGGGCCCGCTATAATTCACCCCTCCACTTT. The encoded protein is CASSRLQGARYNSPLHF.

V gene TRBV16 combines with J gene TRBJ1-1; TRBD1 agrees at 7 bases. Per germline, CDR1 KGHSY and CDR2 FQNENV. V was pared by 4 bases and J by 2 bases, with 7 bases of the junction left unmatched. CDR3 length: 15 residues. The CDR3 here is CASSPLGDRNTEAFF. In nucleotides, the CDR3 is TGTGCCAGCAGCCCCCTCGGGGACAGAAACACTGAAGCTTTCTTT. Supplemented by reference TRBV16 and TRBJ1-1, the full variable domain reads GEEVAQTPKHLVRGEGQKAKLYCAPIKGHSYVFWYQQVLKNEFKFLISFQNENVFDETGMPKERFSAKCLPNSPCSLEIQATKLEDSAVYFCASSPLGDRNTEAFFGQGTRLTVV.